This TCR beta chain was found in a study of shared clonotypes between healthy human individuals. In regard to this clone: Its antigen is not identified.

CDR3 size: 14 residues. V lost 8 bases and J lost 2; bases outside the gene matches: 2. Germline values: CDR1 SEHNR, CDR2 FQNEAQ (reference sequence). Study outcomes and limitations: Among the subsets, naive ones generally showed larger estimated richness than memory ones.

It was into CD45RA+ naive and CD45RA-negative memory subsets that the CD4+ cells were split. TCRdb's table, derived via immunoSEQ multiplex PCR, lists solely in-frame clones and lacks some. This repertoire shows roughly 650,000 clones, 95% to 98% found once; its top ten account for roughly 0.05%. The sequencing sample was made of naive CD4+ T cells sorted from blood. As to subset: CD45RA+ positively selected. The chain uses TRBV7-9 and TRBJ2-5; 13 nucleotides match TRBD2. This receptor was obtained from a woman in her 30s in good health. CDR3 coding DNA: TGTGCCAGCGGGGGACTAGCGGGACAAGAGACCCAGTACTTC. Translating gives CASGGLAGQETQYF.